What follows are 2 T cell receptor beta chains derived from one specimen sequenced in a study of T cell changes during pregnancy in multiple sclerosis. Here immunoSEQ multiplex PCR was the method, and the copy in TCRdb shows in-frame clones only, minus some. The sample comprises under 85,000 clones, around nine tenths of which are singletons, and 0.2% to 0.25% rests with the top ten. The material was CD4+ T cells from peripheral blood mononuclear cells, obtained before pregnancy. The receptors were gathered from a female donor with multiple sclerosis, enrolled in a pregnancy study.

The chain has TRBV30 and TRBJ2-1; D might be TRBD2 (6 bases). V lost 1 base, J lost 5 bases, and 9 bases lay in between. This CDR3 has 13 residues. Germline V CDR1 and CDR2: GTSNPN, SVGIG (reference sequence). CDR3 sequence: CAWSGGINNEQFF. The CDR3 DNA sequence: TGTGCCTGGAGTGGCGGGATTAACAATGAGCAGTTCTTC.

The chain combines TRBV19 with TRBJ2-3, with D perhaps matching TRBD2 (6 bases). Trimming shortened V by 1 base and J by 4 bases, and 15 bases separated the two germline ends. Germline V CDR1 and CDR2: LNHDA, SQIVND (reference sequence). The CDR3 is made up of 16 amino acids. The CDR3 loop is CASSIVHRRGSDTQYF. DNA for the CDR3: TGTGCCAGTAGTATAGTCCACCGGAGGGGCTCAGATACGCAGTATTTT.